The 28 T cell receptor beta chains reported below all come from one sample, sequenced in a study of T cell responses to AZD1222 COVID-19 vaccine. The protocol was immunoSEQ multiplex PCR, while the TCRdb copy is restricted to in-frame clones and leaves out a portion. The sample records 150,000 or so clones, around 93% being singletons. Here the sequenced sample was peripheral blood, taken on day 0 of AZD1222 vaccination. These receptors were taken from an adult in good health.

This clone turned up a few times. The rearrangement joins TRBV7-3 to TRBJ2-1, with TRBD2 matching 7 bases. CDR1 is SGHTA and CDR2 is FQGTGA in the germline V gene. Losses at the gene ends were 5 bases for V and 4 bases for J; bases not matched to a gene: 2. The CDR3 loop spans 13 amino acids. CDR3 sequence: CASSRREYNEQFF. DNA of the CDR3: TGTGCCAGCAGCAGGCGGGAGTACAATGAGCAGTTCTTC. Together with reference TRBV7-3 and TRBJ2-1, the CDR3 gives the full variable domain: GAGVSQTPSNKVTEKGKYVELRCDPISGHTALYWYRQSLGQGPEFLIYFQGTGAADDSGLPNDRFFAVRPEGSVSTLKIQRTERGDSAVYLCASSRREYNEQFFGPGTRLTVL.

This chain joins TRBV3-1 (or the pseudogene TRBV3-2) and TRBJ1-4; possible D gene TRBD1, 5 bases. The CDR3 spans 17 residues. Germline V CDR1 and CDR2: LGHDT, YNNKEL (reference sequence). The germline V and J ends were trimmed by 0 bases and 3 bases, with 14 bases remaining between them. Here the CDR3 reads CASSQDSRQKANEKLFF. CDR3 coding DNA: TGTGCCAGCAGCCAAGACTCCCGACAGAAAGCTAATGAAAAACTGTTTTTT.

This rearrangement joins TRBV5-8 to TRBJ2-7, with D possibly being TRBD2 (5 bases). There are 17 residues in the CDR3. Germline V gene sequence: CDR1 SGHTS, CDR2 YDEGEE. Deletions cut 4 bases from V and 0 bases from J, with 20 bases between. The chain's CDR3 is CASSRAPATGISYEQYF. The CDR3 DNA follows: TGTGCCAGCAGCCGAGCCCCCGCTACCGGGATCTCCTACGAGCAGTACTTC.

The gene calls are TRBV7-9 and TRBJ1-6; the match to TRBD1 covers 7 bases. Germline CDR1 reads SEHNR; CDR2 reads FQNEAQ (reference sequence). The V gene end was trimmed by 3 bases and the J gene end by 4 bases; junction bases not matched to a gene: 3. The length of the CDR3 is 15 residues. The CDR3 spells CASSFGQDYNSPLHF. DNA for the CDR3: TGTGCCAGCAGCTTCGGACAGGATTATAATTCACCCCTCCACTTT.

This sequence joins TRBV9 and TRBJ2-7, with D unresolved. Trimming shortened V by 0 bases and J by 2 bases, and 9 bases separated the two germline ends. The CDR3 covers 14 residues. CDR1 and CDR2 (germline): SGDLS, YYNGEE. Written as DNA, the CDR3 is TGTGCCAGCAGCGTAGAGGTGACACCCTACGAGCAGTACTTC. Its protein product is CASSVEVTPYEQYF.

The chain is built from TRBV4-3 and TRBJ1-5; D remains ambiguous. The V gene lost 0 bases and the J gene lost 3 bases, with 9 bases spanning the gap. Germline-derived CDR1 and CDR2 are LGHNA and YSLEER. The CDR3 runs 15 residues. The CDR3 DNA reads as TGCGCCAGCAGCCAAGAGCGGGCAGTCAATCAGCCCCAGCATTTT. Its translation: CASSQERAVNQPQHF.

This chain links TRBV5-5 with TRBJ2-3, with D tentatively TRBD2 (7 bases). There are 16 residues in the CDR3. Trimming shortened V by 7 bases and J by 4 bases, and 22 bases separated the two germline ends. The germline V gene encodes CDR1 SGHKS and CDR2 YYEKEE (reference sequence). CDR3: CASRPLGRGAADTQYF. The CDR3, as DNA: TGTGCCAGCCGCCCCTTGGGTCGGGGGGCGGCAGATACGCAGTATTTT.

The CDR3 DNA is TGTGCCAGCAGCGCCCGGACAGCCGGTTCGGGCGAGCAGTACTTC. Its protein product is CASSARTAGSGEQYF. The chain uses TRBV7-2 and TRBJ2-7; D is perhaps TRBD1 (6 bases). This CDR3 contains 15 residues. The V end lost 5 bases, the J end lost 6 bases, and 20 bases lay between the germline ends. Germline CDR1 SGHTA, CDR2 FQGNSA.

This clone was found a few times. The chain employs TRBV24-1 and TRBJ2-7; TRBD2 matches 7 bases. Germline CDR1 is KGHDR and CDR2 is SFDVKD. After removal of 4 bases from V and 0 bases from J, the junction contained 8 bases not matched to a gene. The CDR3 sequence is 16 residues long. CDR3 in amino acids: CATSDPGTTSSYEQYF. The CDR3 nucleotides are TGTGCCACCAGTGACCCCGGGACTACTAGCTCCTACGAGCAGTACTTC.

The chain is built from TRBV7-9 and TRBJ1-5; perhaps TRBD1 as D (5 bases). Trimming stripped 1 base from V and 1 base from J, with 8 bases between. Germline V CDR1 and CDR2: SEHNR, FQNEAQ (reference sequence). CDR3 size: 15 residues. The CDR3 coding sequence is TGTGCCAGCAGCTTAGATGGGGGAAGCAATCAGCCCCAGCATTTT. Protein sequence: CASSLDGGSNQPQHF.

V and J are TRBV5-6 and TRBJ1-4; 9 bases agree with TRBD1. V gave up 5 bases and J gave up 7 bases; unmatched junction bases: 12. This CDR3 region has 16 residues. In germline, CDR1 is SGHDT, CDR2 YYEEEE. Here the CDR3 reads CASRTTTGGAGEKLFF. The CDR3 bases are TGTGCCAGCAGAACCACTACAGGGGGCGCGGGTGAAAAACTGTTTTTT.

The chain couples TRBV11-2 to TRBJ1-4; maybe TRBD1 (6 bases). This CDR3 spans 15 amino acids. Germline CDR1 and CDR2: SGHAT and FQNNGV. V was trimmed by 1 base and J by 7 bases, leaving 13 bases between them. In DNA form, the CDR3 reads TGTGCCAGCAGCTTAGTCGGGGGGCCCACTGAAAAACTGTTTTTT. It yields the protein CASSLVGGPTEKLFF. The complete variable domain, with remaining parts taken from reference TRBV11-2 and TRBJ1-4, reads EAGVAQSPRYKIIEKRQSVAFWCNPISGHATLYWYQQILGQGPKLLIQFQNNGVVDDSQLPKDRFSAERLKGVDSTLKIQPAKLEDSAVYLCASSLVGGPTEKLFFGSGTQLSVL.

The rearrangement links TRBV7-9 to TRBJ1-1; 8 bases are a match to TRBD1. CDR1 and CDR2 from the germline V gene are SEHNR and FQNEAQ (reference sequence). Unmatched junction bases numbered 6, after V lost 4 bases and J lost 5 bases. The CDR3 length is 14 residues. The CDR3: CASSSQGGETEAFF. DNA of the CDR3: TGTGCCAGCAGCTCACAGGGGGGCGAAACTGAAGCTTTCTTT.

In this sample, this clone turned up once. The CDR3, as DNA: TGTGCTAGTGGTTTGGGGACAGGGGGCGCGAACACTGAAGCTTTCTTT. Translated: CASGLGTGGANTEAFF. This chain joins TRBV12-5 and TRBJ1-1; 11 bases agree with TRBD1. The CDR3 is 16 residues long. Germline V gene lookup returns CDR1 LGHNT and CDR2 FRNRAP. Trimming removed 1 base from V and 1 base from J; junction bases left unmatched: 2.

This chain joins TRBV11-2 and TRBJ2-7; D is ambiguous. Germline CDR1 SGHAT, CDR2 FQNNGV. CDR3 length: 15 residues. Trimming stripped 0 bases from V and 0 bases from J, with 9 bases between. The chain's CDR3 is CASSLDGFLSYEQYF. The CDR3 DNA follows: TGTGCCAGCAGCTTAGACGGGTTTCTCTCCTACGAGCAGTACTTC.

The V gene is TRBV9, the J gene TRBJ1-3; TRBD1 might be the D (6 bases). The germline V gene encodes CDR1 SGDLS and CDR2 YYNGEE. V shed 0 bases and J shed 0 bases, with 10 bases lying between them. CDR3 length equals 16 residues. Here the CDR3 reads CASSVGGGSSGNTIYF. CDR3 in DNA: TGTGCCAGCAGCGTAGGAGGGGGGAGCTCTGGAAACACCATATATTTT.

The chain has TRBV19 and TRBJ1-4, with TRBD1 as a possible D gene (6 bases). Trimming cost V 5 bases and J 7 bases, with 17 bases left between them. The CDR3 consists of 15 residues. From germline, CDR1 is LNHDA and CDR2 SQIVND (reference sequence). CDR3 amino acids: CASSPPDSGGEKLFF. Written as DNA, the CDR3 is TGTGCCAGTAGTCCACCGGACAGCGGTGGTGAAAAACTGTTTTTT.

The genes are TRBV4-1 and TRBJ2-3; a weak D match, TRBD1 (6 bases). CDR3 length equals 12 residues. Germline lookup yields CDR1 MGHRA and CDR2 YSYEKL. The V end lost 5 bases, the J end lost 8 bases, and 11 bases lay between the germline ends. The CDR3 here is CASSDGTPTQYF. Written as DNA, the CDR3 is TGCGCCAGCAGCGATGGGACACCTACGCAGTATTTT.

This chain links TRBV27 with TRBJ1-2, with D perhaps TRBD1 (6 bases). The V gene's germline CDR1 is MNHEY and CDR2 SMNVEV (reference sequence). CDR3 length: 14 amino acids. Trimming removed 5 bases from V and 8 bases from J, with 18 bases in between. The CDR3 region is CASSPEGGRRGYTF. The CDR3 nucleotides read TGTGCCAGCAGTCCGGAGGGGGGACGGCGCGGCTACACCTTC.

V usage is TRBV10-1 and J usage is TRBJ2-2, with 11 positions matching TRBD2. Losses at the gene ends were 2 bases for V and 0 bases for J; bases not matched to a gene: 5. This CDR3 has 18 residues. Germline CDR1 reads WNHNN; CDR2 reads SYGVQD (reference sequence). CDR3 region: CASSERVAGGPNTGELFF. CDR3 bases: TGCGCCAGCAGTGAGAGAGTAGCGGGGGGGCCGAACACCGGGGAGCTGTTTTTT.

This clone was seen a few times. The V call is TRBV9, the J call TRBJ2-1, with D possibly TRBD2 on 6 matching bases. V gave up 4 bases and J gave up 7 bases, with 15 bases separating them. Germline lookup yields CDR1 SGDLS and CDR2 YYNGEE. The CDR3 runs to 14 residues. The CDR3 DNA sequence: TGTGCCAGCAGCCACGCGGGGCAAGGTAATGAGCAGTTCTTC. Residues: CASSHAGQGNEQFF.

The chain joins TRBV19 to TRBJ1-5; D unclear. Germline V gives CDR1 LNHDA, CDR2 SQIVND (reference sequence). Trimming pared 8 bases from V and 5 bases from J, leaving 16 bases between. This CDR3 region has 14 residues. CDR3: CASAFGTGDQPQHF. The CDR3 coding sequence is TGTGCCAGTGCCTTCGGCACGGGAGATCAGCCCCAGCATTTT.

In this sample, this clone turned up once. The chain has TRBV6-2 or TRBV6-3 and TRBJ1-2; 9 nucleotides align to TRBD1. Germline V gives CDR1 MNHEY, CDR2 SVGEGT. The CDR3 has 15 amino acids. With V trimmed by 6 bases and J by 5 bases, 10 bases remained unmatched. The CDR3: CASSPAGTGSYGYTF. In DNA, the CDR3 is TGTGCCAGCAGCCCTGCCGGGACAGGGAGTTATGGCTACACCTTC.

This clone has just one count. The CDR3 sequence is CASSDFPTIYSGGDEQYF. DNA of the CDR3: TGTGCCAGCAGTGACTTTCCCACAATCTACTCGGGAGGCGACGAGCAGTACTTC. The chain has TRBV2 and TRBJ2-7, with 7 bases fitting TRBD2. V shed 3 bases, J shed 5 bases, and the junction held 19 bases outside the gene matches. CDR1 SNHLY and CDR2 FYNNEI come from the germline V gene. CDR3 size: 18 residues. The full variable domain, with the rest looked up from reference TRBV2 and TRBJ2-7, is EPEVTQTPSHQVTQMGQEVILRCVPISNHLYFYWYRQILGQKVEFLVSFYNNEISEKSEIFDDQFSVERPDGSNFTLKIRSTKLEDSAMYFCASSDFPTIYSGGDEQYFGPGTRLTVT.

This chain joins TRBV7-9 and TRBJ1-6; D unresolved. CDR3 length: 14 residues. V shed 5 bases and J shed 6 bases, with 11 bases lying between them. CDR1 and CDR2 (germline): SEHNR, FQNEAQ (reference sequence). As DNA, the CDR3 is TGTGCCAGCAGCACAAGCAGGATTAATTCACCCCTCCACTTT. Its translation is CASSTSRINSPLHF.

The chain combines TRBV3-1 (or the pseudogene TRBV3-2) with TRBJ1-1, with unresolved D. The CDR3 loop spans 14 amino acids. V dropped 3 bases and J dropped 10 bases, with 18 bases sitting between them. The germline gives CDR1 LGHDT, CDR2 YNNKEL (reference sequence). CDR3: CASSHGQEVGVAFF. The CDR3 nucleotides are TGTGCCAGCAGCCATGGTCAGGAGGTTGGTGTAGCTTTCTTT.

This clone was observed once. The V and J genes are TRBV4-3 and TRBJ1-2; D may be TRBD1 (6 bases). The V gene's germline CDR1 is LGHNA and CDR2 YSLEER. This CDR3 region has 12 residues. V was trimmed by 3 bases and J by 7 bases, leaving 9 bases between them. CDR3 bases: TGCGCCAGCAGCCAGACAGGAGGTGGCTACACCTTC. It is translated as CASSQTGGGYTF.

The J gene is TRBJ2-1, the V gene TRBV10-3; 9 nucleotides match TRBD1. V gave up 2 bases and J gave up 4 bases; unmatched junction bases: 6. There are 16 residues in the CDR3. The germline CDR1 and CDR2 sequences are ENHRY and SYGVKD. CDR3 loop: CAISEPGTGKYNEQFF. DNA for the CDR3: TGTGCCATCAGTGAGCCCGGGACAGGGAAATACAATGAGCAGTTCTTC.